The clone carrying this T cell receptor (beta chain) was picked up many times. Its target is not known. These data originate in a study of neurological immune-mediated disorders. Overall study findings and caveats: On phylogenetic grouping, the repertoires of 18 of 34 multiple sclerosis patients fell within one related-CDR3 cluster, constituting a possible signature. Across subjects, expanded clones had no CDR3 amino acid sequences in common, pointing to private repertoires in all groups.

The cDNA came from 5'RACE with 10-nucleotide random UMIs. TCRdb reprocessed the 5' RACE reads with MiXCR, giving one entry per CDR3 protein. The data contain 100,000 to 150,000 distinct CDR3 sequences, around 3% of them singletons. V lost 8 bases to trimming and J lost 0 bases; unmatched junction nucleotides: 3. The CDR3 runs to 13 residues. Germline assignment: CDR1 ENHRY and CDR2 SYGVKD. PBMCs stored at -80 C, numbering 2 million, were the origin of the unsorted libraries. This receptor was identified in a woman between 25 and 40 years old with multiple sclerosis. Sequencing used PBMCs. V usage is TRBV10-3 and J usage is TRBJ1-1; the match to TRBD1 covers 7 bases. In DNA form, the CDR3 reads TGTGCCATCGGGGGACAGATGAACACTGAAGCTTTCTTT. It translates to CAIGGQMNTEAFF.